The 13 T cell receptor beta chains in this list originate from one sample, sequenced in a study of blood T cell repertoires in COVID-19. Here immunoSEQ multiplex PCR was the method, and the copy in TCRdb shows in-frame clones only, minus some. This table holds about 210,000 clones, 84% found once. The sample consisted of peripheral blood. The receptors derive from a woman over 75 with COVID-19, enrolled during active disease.

This chain connects TRBV5-4 to TRBJ1-2; 7 bases are shared with TRBD1. This CDR3 has 13 residues. With 4 bases clipped from V and 4 bases from J, the junction kept 4 bases outside the gene matches. Looked up from germline, CDR1 is SGHNT and CDR2 is YYREEE (reference sequence). CDR3 sequence (DNA): TGTGCCAGCAGCGAGTCAGGGGGCTATGGCTACACCTTC. Encoded protein: CASSESGGYGYTF.

V usage is TRBV19 and J usage is TRBJ2-1; 7 bases fit TRBD1. Looked up from germline, CDR1 is LNHDA and CDR2 is SQIVND (reference sequence). The CDR3 loop spans 14 amino acids. V shed 1 base and J 5 bases; nucleotides not matched to a gene: 2. The CDR3 DNA reads as TGTGCCAGTAGTATAGTGGACAGGAACAATGAGCAGTTCTTC. Protein product: CASSIVDRNNEQFF. Combining the CDR3 with reference TRBV19 and TRBJ2-1 gives the whole variable domain DGGITQSPKYLFRKEGQNVTLSCEQNLNHDAMYWYRQDPGQGLRLIYYSQIVNDFQKGDIAEGYSVSREKKESFPLTVTSAQKNPTAFYLCASSIVDRNNEQFFGPGTRLTVL.

This sequence joins TRBV28 and TRBJ1-4; TRBD1 aligns across 7 bases. The CDR3 is 14 residues long. V trimming: 7 bases; J trimming: 7 bases; junction bases outside the gene matches: 9. Germline-derived CDR1 and CDR2 are MDHEN and SYDVKM. CDR3 sequence reads: CASTEGTDAEKLFF. The CDR3 DNA is TGTGCCAGCACCGAAGGGACAGATGCTGAAAAACTGTTTTTT.

Regarding this clone: Within the sample, other DNA sequences also encode this same CDR3. This chain links TRBV9 with TRBJ1-3, with D possibly TRBD1 on 5 matching bases. Trimming pared 2 bases from V and 0 bases from J, leaving 9 bases between. Germline V gene lookup returns CDR1 SGDLS and CDR2 YYNGEE. This CDR3 contains 15 residues. The CDR3 here is CASSVGGISGNTIYF. CDR3 DNA: TGTGCCAGCAGCGTGGGGGGAATCTCTGGAAACACCATATATTTT.

The chain joins TRBV6-2 or TRBV6-3 to TRBJ2-7; TRBD2 agrees at 10 bases. J gave up 6 bases and V 4 bases, and 6 bases lay outside the gene matches. The CDR3 consists of 14 residues. Germline lookup yields CDR1 MNHEY and CDR2 SVGEGT. This chain's CDR3 is CASSSVLAGAEQYV. The DNA for the CDR3 is TGTGCCAGCAGTTCGGTCCTAGCGGGGGCCGAGCAGTACGTC.

The chain has TRBV5-1 and TRBJ1-1; D not certain. V lost 4 bases to trimming and J lost 1 base, with 8 bases between them. The germline V gene has CDR1 SGHRS and CDR2 YFSETQ. The CDR3 covers 13 residues. The CDR3 sequence is CASSETGNTEAFF. The CDR3 DNA reads TGCGCCAGCAGCGAGACGGGGAACACTGAAGCTTTCTTT.

CDR3 residues: CASSPWTGGYEKLFF. CDR3 nucleotide sequence: TGTGCCAGCAGCCCGTGGACAGGGGGCTATGAAAAACTGTTTTTT. V usage is TRBV27 and J usage is TRBJ1-4; 11 nucleotides match TRBD1. V dropped 6 bases and J dropped 6; count of bases not matched to a gene: 6. Germline-derived CDR1 and CDR2 are MNHEY and SMNVEV (reference sequence). The CDR3 contains 15 residues. Together with reference TRBV27 and TRBJ1-4, the CDR3 gives the full variable domain: EAQVTQNPRYLITVTGKKLTVTCSQNMNHEYMSWYRQDPGLGLRQIYYSMNVEVTDKGDVPEGYKVSRKEKRNFPLILESPSPNQTSLYFCASSPWTGGYEKLFFGSGTQLSVL.

This sequence joins TRBV11-2 and TRBJ2-7; the match to TRBD2 covers 8 bases. The CDR3 spans 13 residues. The V gene's germline CDR1 is SGHAT and CDR2 FQNNGV. Losses at the gene ends were 3 bases for V and 2 bases for J; bases not matched to a gene: 0. CDR3 sequence (DNA): TGTGCCAGCAGCTTGGGACTAGCCTACGAGCAGTACTTC. Translating gives CASSLGLAYEQYF.

The chain has TRBV6-1 and TRBJ1-3; D gene unclear. V dropped 3 bases and J dropped 2 bases, with 11 bases sitting between them. CDR1 is MNHNS and CDR2 is SASEGT in the germline V gene. This CDR3 has 15 amino acids. The CDR3 region is CASSDQHGTGNTIYF. The CDR3 coding sequence is TGTGCCAGCAGTGATCAACACGGGACTGGAAACACCATATATTTT.

The J gene is TRBJ2-1, the V gene TRBV6-5; D is unclear. V was trimmed by 6 bases and J by 3 bases, leaving 15 bases between them. There are 15 residues in the CDR3. Per the germline V gene, CDR1 is MNHEY and CDR2 is SVGAGI. CDR3 in amino acids: CASRVSETYYNEQFF. CDR3 DNA: TGTGCCAGCAGAGTGTCGGAGACTTACTACAATGAGCAGTTCTTC.

The rearrangement uses TRBV5-1 and TRBJ2-7, with unresolved D. The CDR3 runs to 14 residues. The germline gives CDR1 SGHRS, CDR2 YFSETQ. Trimming shortened V by 0 bases and J by 0 bases, and 7 bases separated the two germline ends. CDR3 bases: TGCGCCAGCAGCTTGGATACGGGCTCCTACGAGCAGTACTTC. Protein product: CASSLDTGSYEQYF.

A single count supports this clone. The V and J genes are TRBV27 and TRBJ1-5, with TRBD1 as a possible D gene (6 bases). The CDR3 is 15 residues long. V lost 7 bases and J 0 bases, leaving 13 bases between the germline ends. The germline V gene has CDR1 MNHEY and CDR2 SMNVEV (reference sequence). The CDR3 region is CASKGTSYSNQPQHF. Here the CDR3 DNA reads TGTGCCAGCAAGGGGACAAGCTATAGCAATCAGCCCCAGCATTTT.

The J gene is TRBJ1-2, the V gene TRBV5-1; tentatively, D is TRBD1 (5 bases). The length of the CDR3 is 13 residues. Germline values: CDR1 SGHRS, CDR2 YFSETQ. Trimming cost V 4 bases and J 2 bases, with 9 bases left between them. Written as DNA, the CDR3 is TGCGCCAGCAGCGAGGACAAGAACTATGGCTACACCTTC. As protein: CASSEDKNYGYTF.